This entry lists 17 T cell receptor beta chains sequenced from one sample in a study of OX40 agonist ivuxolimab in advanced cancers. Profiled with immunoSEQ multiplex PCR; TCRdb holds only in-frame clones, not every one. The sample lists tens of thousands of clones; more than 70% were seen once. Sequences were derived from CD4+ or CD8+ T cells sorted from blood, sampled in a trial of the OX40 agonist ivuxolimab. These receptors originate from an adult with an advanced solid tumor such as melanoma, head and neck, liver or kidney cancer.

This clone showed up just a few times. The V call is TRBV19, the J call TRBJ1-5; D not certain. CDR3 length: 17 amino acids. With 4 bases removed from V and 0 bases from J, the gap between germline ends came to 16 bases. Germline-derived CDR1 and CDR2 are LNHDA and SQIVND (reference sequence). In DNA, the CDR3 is TGTGCCAGTAGTAGTAGATACGCACTGGATAGCAATCAGCCCCAGCATTTT. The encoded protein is CASSSRYALDSNQPQHF.

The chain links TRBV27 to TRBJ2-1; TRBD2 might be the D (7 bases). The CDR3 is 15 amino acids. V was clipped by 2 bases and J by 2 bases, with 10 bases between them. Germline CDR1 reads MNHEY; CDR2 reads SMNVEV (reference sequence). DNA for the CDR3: TGTGCCAGCAGTTTAGCGGGGGCGACCTACAATGAGCAGTTCTTC. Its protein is CASSLAGATYNEQFF.

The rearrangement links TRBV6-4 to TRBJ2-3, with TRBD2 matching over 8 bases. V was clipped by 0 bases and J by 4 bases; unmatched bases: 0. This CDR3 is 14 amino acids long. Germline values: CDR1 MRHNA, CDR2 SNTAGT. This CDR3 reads CASSDSAGADTQYF. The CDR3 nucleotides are TGTGCCAGCAGTGACTCAGCGGGAGCAGATACGCAGTATTTT.

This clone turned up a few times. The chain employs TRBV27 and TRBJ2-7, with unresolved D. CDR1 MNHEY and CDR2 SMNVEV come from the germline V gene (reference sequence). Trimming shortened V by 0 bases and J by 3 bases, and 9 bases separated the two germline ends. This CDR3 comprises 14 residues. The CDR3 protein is CASSLSPGFYEQYF. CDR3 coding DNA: TGTGCCAGCAGTTTATCGCCCGGGTTCTACGAGCAGTACTTC.

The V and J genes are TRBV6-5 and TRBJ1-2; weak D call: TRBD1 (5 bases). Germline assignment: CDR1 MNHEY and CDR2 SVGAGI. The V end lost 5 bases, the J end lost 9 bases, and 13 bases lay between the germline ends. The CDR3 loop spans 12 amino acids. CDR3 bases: TGTGCCAGCAGTGTCGCCTCAGGGAGCTACACCTTC. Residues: CASSVASGSYTF.

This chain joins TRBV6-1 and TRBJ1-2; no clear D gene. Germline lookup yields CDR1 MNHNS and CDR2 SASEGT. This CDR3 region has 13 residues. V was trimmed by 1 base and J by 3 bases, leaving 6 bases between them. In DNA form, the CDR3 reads TGTGCCAGCAGTGAAGGGACCCACTATGGCTACACCTTC. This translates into CASSEGTHYGYTF.

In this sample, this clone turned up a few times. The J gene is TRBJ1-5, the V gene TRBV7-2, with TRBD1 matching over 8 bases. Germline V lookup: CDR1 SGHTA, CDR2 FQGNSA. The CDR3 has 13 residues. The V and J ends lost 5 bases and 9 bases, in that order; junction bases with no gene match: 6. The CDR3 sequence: CASSGDRGWPQHF. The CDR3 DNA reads TGTGCCAGCAGCGGTGACAGGGGTTGGCCCCAGCATTTT.

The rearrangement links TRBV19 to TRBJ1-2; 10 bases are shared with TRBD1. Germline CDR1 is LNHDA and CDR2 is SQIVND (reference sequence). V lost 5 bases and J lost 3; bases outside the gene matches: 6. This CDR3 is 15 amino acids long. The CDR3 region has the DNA TGTGCCAGTAGTCTCAGGGACAGGGGACACTATGGCTACACCTTC. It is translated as CASSLRDRGHYGYTF. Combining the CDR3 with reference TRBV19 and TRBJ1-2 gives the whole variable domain DGGITQSPKYLFRKEGQNVTLSCEQNLNHDAMYWYRQDPGQGLRLIYYSQIVNDFQKGDIAEGYSVSREKKESFPLTVTSAQKNPTAFYLCASSLRDRGHYGYTFGSGTRLTVV.

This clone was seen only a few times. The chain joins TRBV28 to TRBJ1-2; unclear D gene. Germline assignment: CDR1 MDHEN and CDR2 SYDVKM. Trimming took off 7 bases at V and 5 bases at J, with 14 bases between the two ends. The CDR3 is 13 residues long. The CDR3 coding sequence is TGTGCCAGCAATACGGCAGCTTTGTATGGCTACACCTTC. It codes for CASNTAALYGYTF.

The CDR3 is CASSPSGGLREQYF. The CDR3 region has the DNA TGTGCCAGCAGTCCCTCTGGGGGCCTCAGGGAGCAGTACTTC. V and J are TRBV28 and TRBJ2-7, with D possibly matching TRBD1 (6 bases). Germline V gene lookup returns CDR1 MDHEN and CDR2 SYDVKM. V lost 5 bases, J lost 7 bases, and 18 bases lay in between. There are 14 residues in the CDR3.

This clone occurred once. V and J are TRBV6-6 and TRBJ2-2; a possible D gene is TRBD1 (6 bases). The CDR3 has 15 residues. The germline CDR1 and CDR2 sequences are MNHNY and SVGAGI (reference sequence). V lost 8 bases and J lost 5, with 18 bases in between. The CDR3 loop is CASQTRDIVTGELFF. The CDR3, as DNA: TGTGCCAGCCAGACCCGGGACATAGTAACCGGGGAGCTGTTTTTT.

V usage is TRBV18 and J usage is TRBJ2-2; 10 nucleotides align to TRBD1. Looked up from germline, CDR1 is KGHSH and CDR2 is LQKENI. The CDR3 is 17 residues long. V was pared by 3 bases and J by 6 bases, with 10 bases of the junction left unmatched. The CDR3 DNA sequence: TGTGCCAGCTCACCGCCGGGACAGGGGAAATCAGCCGGGGAGCTGTTTTTT. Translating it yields CASSPPGQGKSAGELFF. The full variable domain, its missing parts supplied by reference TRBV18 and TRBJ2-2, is NAGVMQNPRHLVRRRGQEARLRCSPMKGHSHVYWYRQLPEEGLKFMVYLQKENIIDESGMPKERFSAEFPKEGPSILRIQQVVRGDSAAYFCASSPPGQGKSAGELFFGEGSRLTVL.

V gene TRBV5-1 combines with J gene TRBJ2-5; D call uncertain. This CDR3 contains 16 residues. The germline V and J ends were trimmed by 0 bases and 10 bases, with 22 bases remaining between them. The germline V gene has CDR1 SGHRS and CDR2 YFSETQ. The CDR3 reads CASSLAGQTGTAIQYF. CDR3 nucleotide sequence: TGCGCCAGCAGCTTGGCCGGTCAGACTGGAACCGCGATCCAGTACTTC.

The CDR3 region is CASSLPGEQPQHF. The CDR3 region has the DNA TGTGCCAGCAGTTTACCGGGAGAACAGCCCCAGCATTTT. This chain links TRBV28 with TRBJ1-5; D uncertain. V lost 2 bases and J 7 bases, leaving 9 bases between the germline ends. The CDR3 runs 13 residues. Germline-derived CDR1 and CDR2 are MDHEN and SYDVKM.

This CDR3 reads CASSPGLAGGEQYF. The CDR3 nucleotides are TGCGCCAGCAGCCCGGGACTAGCGGGAGGCGAGCAGTACTTC. The chain couples TRBV5-1 to TRBJ2-7, with 15 bases matching TRBD2. The CDR3 consists of 14 residues. After removal of 4 bases from V and 6 bases from J, the junction contained 2 bases not matched to a gene. CDR1 and CDR2 (germline): SGHRS, YFSETQ.

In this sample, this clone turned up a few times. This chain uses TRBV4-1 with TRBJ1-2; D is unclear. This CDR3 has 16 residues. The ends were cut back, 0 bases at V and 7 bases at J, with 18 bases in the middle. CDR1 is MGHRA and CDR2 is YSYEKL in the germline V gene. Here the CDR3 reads CASSQDGNAREGGYTF. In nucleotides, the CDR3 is TGCGCCAGCAGCCAAGATGGAAACGCCCGAGAGGGTGGCTACACCTTC.

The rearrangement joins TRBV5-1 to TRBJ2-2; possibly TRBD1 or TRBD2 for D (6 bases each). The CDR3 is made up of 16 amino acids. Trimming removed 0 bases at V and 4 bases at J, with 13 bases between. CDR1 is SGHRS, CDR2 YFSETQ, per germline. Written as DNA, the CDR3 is TGCGCCAGCAGCTTGGACGCAGGGGACTTCACCGGGGAGCTGTTTTTT. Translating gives CASSLDAGDFTGELFF. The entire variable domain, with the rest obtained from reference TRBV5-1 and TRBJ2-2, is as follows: KAGVTQTPRYLIKTRGQQVTLSCSPISGHRSVSWYQQTPGQGLQFLFEYFSETQRNKGNFPGRFSGRQFSNSRSEMNVSTLELGDSALYLCASSLDAGDFTGELFFGEGSRLTVL.